The present entry profiles one T cell receptor (beta chain) with its context. Germline V lookup: CDR1 LNHDA, CDR2 SQIVND (reference sequence). This CDR3 region has 15 residues. V was cut by 6 bases and J by 0 bases, with 12 bases left in between. Repertoires were generated with immunoSEQ multiplex PCR, while TCRdb's copy carries only in-frame clones and drops some. In the table there are tens of thousands of clones, 90% to 95% of which are singletons. This entry belongs to a study of Tregs in tolerant kidney transplant recipients. This TCR came from a human donor who received a combined kidney and bone marrow transplant. The source was CD4+ T cells from blood, collected before the transplant. The V call is TRBV19, the J call TRBJ1-3; a weak D match, TRBD1 (6 bases). CDR3 protein: CASRKGQLSGNTIYF. DNA for the CDR3: TGTGCCAGTAGGAAAGGACAGCTCTCTGGAAACACCATATATTTT.